This T cell receptor beta chain stems from a study of T-cell memory formation after mild COVID-19 (dated by TCRdb to the early 2020s). Study-level background: TCR sequence clusters from the two donors were largely donor specific. In two donors, T-cell clones that expanded and contracted after mild COVID-19 were tracked by sequencing TCRalpha and TCRbeta repertoires over time. Two young, previously healthy adult volunteers, one female and one male, were included in the cohort. On the study overall, not on this receptor specifically: The study covered only two mild cases, and larger cohorts including severe cases with pre-infection samples were considered necessary. The detection of some responding clones in pre-infection memory suggests that pre-existing cross-reactive memory T cells joined the SARS-CoV-2 response. Contracting CD4+ clones appeared mostly in the CM and EM memory subsets, whereas CD8+ clones were enriched in EMRA. Whether the second-wave clones peaking on day 37 were SARS-CoV-2 specific was not confirmed. Balanced CD4/CD8 phenotypes were observed for clones contracting from day 15 to 85, whereas a bias towards CD4+ was observed for a second wave of clones expanding from day 15 to 37.

PBMCs were isolated by Ficoll-Paque density gradient centrifugation. The CDR3 measures 14 amino acids from cysteine to phenylalanine. Kept here is only the CDR3 DNA, which spans 42 bases and is read in frame from base 1. Trimming takes 5 bases from V and 0 bases from J, and the germline ends sit 10 bases apart. Concerning this clonotype: The antigen it recognizes is unknown. No base qualities exist here, and no much larger clone lies one base off it.

TCRdb names Illumina NovaSeq 6000 as the instrument used. TCRalpha and TCRbeta cDNA libraries were built by 5'RACE with constant-segment primers, adding sample barcodes and unique molecular identifiers. Trizol reagent was used to extract RNA from every sample. Libraries were amplified in two PCR steps, with a second sample barcode and Illumina TruSeq adapters added in the second step. Sequencing of libraries was performed on an Illumina NovaSeq with 2 x 150 bp paired-end reads. The original pipeline was this. Reads were demultiplexed and collapsed into UMI-guided consensus sequences with migec v1.2.7. Using mixcr v2.1.11, UMI consensuses were aligned to TRA and TRB V and J templates and then assembled into clonotypes. A clonotype was counted as expanded or contracted only when both edgeR and NoisET called the clonotype significant, with the noise models trained on biological replicates. For edgeR calls, a false discovery rate-adjusted p below 0.01 and a log2 fold-change threshold of 1 were applied. As an exploratory analysis of dynamics, max-normalized trajectories of the 1000 most abundant clonotypes were examined by PCA with hierarchical clustering. Separately sequenced CD4+ and CD8+ repertoires were used to assign the CD4 or CD8 phenotype of responding clones. Using fastp at Q25 and MiXCR, TCRdb reprocessed the public reads and kept productive beta chains. Rows with one shared CDR3 protein collapse into an entry with the most common genes and DNA. V and J calls and clone size were set by TCRdb, not the authors. The sample data list about 280,000 distinct CDR3 sequences, and 7.5% to 9.5% of these were observed just once. The ten largest account for 20% to 25% of the sample.

The chain uses TRBV12-3 or TRBV12-4 and TRBJ1-1; the D gene is perhaps TRBD1, from 5 matching bases. The clonotype comes from a man aged 18 to 35 who had mild COVID-19 (a few samples of this study predate the infection). The sample titles of this study are shuffled in the database, so cell type and time point are left out; the donor was told from shared clones. The sample was PBMCs or a T cell subset sorted from them (not recorded which). The CDR3 amino acid sequence is: CASSIGHVNTEAFF. The DNA sequence follows: TGTGCCAGCAGTATAGGACATGTGAACACTGAAGCTTTCTTT.